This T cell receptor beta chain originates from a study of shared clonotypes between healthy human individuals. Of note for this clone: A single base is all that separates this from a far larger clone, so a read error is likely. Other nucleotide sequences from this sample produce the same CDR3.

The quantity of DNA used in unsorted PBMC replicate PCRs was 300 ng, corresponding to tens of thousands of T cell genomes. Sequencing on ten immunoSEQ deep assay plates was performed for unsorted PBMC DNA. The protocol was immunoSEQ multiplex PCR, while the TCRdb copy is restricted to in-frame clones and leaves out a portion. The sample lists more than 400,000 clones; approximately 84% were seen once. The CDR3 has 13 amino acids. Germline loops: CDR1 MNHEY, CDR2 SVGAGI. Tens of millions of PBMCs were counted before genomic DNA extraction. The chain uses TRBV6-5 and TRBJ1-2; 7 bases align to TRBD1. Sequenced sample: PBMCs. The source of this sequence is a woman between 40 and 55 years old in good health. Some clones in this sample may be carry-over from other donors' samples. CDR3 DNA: TGCGCCAGCAGTTATAGCAGGGGGAATGGCTACACCTTC. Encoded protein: CASSYSRGNGYTF.